The 3 T cell receptor beta chains given below trace back to one sample, sequenced in a study of regulatory T cells in long-lasting Graves disease. Time point meaning: newly diagnosed GD, antithyroid drugs for less than 3 months. PBMC-extracted RNA yielded the TCR library. Library construction for TCR beta used iRepertoire HTBI primers and Arm-PCR of CDR3 regions. TCRdb passed the multiplex PCR reads through MiXCR, listing each CDR3 protein once. This table holds 250,000 or so distinct CDR3 sequences, 20% to 25% found once. The sample in question was peripheral blood mononuclear cells (PBMCs), obtained at new diagnosis, from a patient treated with antithyroid drugs. Every receptor here comes from a female donor with Graves disease.

This clonotype has a count of ten or more. V is TRBV4-1 and J is TRBJ1-1; weak D call: TRBD1 (6 bases). Germline loops: CDR1 MGHRA, CDR2 YSYEKL. This CDR3 is built from 17 residues. V was cut by 1 base and J by 5 bases, with 20 bases left in between. CDR3: CASSQARDIYRGTEAFF. In DNA, the CDR3 is TGCGCCAGCAGCCAAGCCCGGGACATCTATCGAGGGACTGAAGCTTTCTTT.

The chain carries TRBV7-2 and TRBJ1-2, with D unresolved. This CDR3 spans 16 amino acids. The V end lost 2 bases, the J end lost 2 bases, and 15 bases lay between the germline ends. CDR1 SGHTA and CDR2 FQGNSA come from the germline V gene. As DNA, the CDR3 is TGTGCCAGCAGCTTATTAACTCGGACGATAAACTATGGCTACACCTTC. This encodes CASSLLTRTINYGYTF.

Ten or more counts support this clonotype. The chain couples TRBV7-8 to TRBJ2-1, with a tentative D call TRBD2 (6 bases). V was cut by 5 bases and J by 7 bases, with 15 bases left in between. CDR3 length equals 14 residues. Germline V gene lookup returns CDR1 SGHVS and CDR2 FQNEAQ. CDR3 DNA sequence: TGTGCCAGCAGCCCCGGGACTTGGTGGAATGAGCAGTTCTTC. Translating gives CASSPGTWWNEQFF.